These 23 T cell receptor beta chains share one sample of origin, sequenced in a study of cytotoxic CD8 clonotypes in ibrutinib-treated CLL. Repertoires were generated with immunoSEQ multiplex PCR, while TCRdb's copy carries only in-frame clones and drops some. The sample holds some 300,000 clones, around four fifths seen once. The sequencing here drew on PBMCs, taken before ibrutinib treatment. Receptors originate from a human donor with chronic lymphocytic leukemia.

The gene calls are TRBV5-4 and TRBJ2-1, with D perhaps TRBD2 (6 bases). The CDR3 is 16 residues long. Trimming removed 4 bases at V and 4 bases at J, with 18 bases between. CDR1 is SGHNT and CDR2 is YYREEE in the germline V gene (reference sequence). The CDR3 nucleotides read TGTGCCAGCAGCCCGGGAGCAGCGGCCCCGTACAATGAGCAGTTCTTC. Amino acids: CASSPGAAAPYNEQFF.

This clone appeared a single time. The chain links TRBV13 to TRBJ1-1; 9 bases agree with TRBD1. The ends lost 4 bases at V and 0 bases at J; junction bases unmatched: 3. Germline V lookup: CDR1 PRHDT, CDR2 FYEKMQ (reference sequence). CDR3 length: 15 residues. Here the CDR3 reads CASSSDRGLNTEAFF. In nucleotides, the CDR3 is TGTGCCAGCAGCTCCGACAGGGGGTTGAACACTGAAGCTTTCTTT.

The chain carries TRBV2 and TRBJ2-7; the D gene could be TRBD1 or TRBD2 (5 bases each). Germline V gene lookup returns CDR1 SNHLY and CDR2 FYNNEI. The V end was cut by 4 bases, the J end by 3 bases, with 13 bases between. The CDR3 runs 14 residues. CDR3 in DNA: TGTGCCAGCAGTGTGCGGACTGGGGGCTACGAGCAGTACTTC. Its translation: CASSVRTGGYEQYF. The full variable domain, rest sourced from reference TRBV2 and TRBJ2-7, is EPEVTQTPSHQVTQMGQEVILRCVPISNHLYFYWYRQILGQKVEFLVSFYNNEISEKSEIFDDQFSVERPDGSNFTLKIRSTKLEDSAMYFCASSVRTGGYEQYFGPGTRLTVT.

This CDR3 is CASTMDRLQETQYF. The CDR3 DNA reads as TGTGCCAGCACCATGGACAGACTACAAGAGACCCAGTACTTC. V gene TRBV7-8 combines with J gene TRBJ2-5; tentative D call: TRBD1 (6 bases). This CDR3 contains 14 residues. Germline assignment: CDR1 SGHVS and CDR2 FQNEAQ. V was trimmed by 7 bases and J by 2 bases, leaving 14 bases between them.

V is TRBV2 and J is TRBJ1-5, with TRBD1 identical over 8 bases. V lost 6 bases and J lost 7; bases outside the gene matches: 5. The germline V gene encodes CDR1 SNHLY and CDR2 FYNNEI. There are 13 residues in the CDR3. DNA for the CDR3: TGTGCCAGCAGACAGGGGGGAGGCCAGCCCCAGCATTTT. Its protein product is CASRQGGGQPQHF.

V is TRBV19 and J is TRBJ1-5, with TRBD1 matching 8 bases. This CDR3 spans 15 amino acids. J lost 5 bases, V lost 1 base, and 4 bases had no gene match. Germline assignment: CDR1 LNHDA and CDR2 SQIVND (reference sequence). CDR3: CASSIGQGAHQPQHF. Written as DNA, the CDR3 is TGTGCCAGTAGTATAGGGCAGGGGGCCCATCAGCCCCAGCATTTT.

The CDR3 loop is CASSPATSGLREQYF. CDR3 in DNA: TGTGCCAGCTCACCAGCGACTAGCGGGCTAAGGGAACAGTACTTC. This rearrangement joins TRBV18 to TRBJ2-7, with TRBD2 matching over 10 bases. V shed 2 bases, J shed 10 bases, and the junction held 11 bases outside the gene matches. The CDR3 has 15 amino acids. The V gene's germline CDR1 is KGHSH and CDR2 LQKENI.

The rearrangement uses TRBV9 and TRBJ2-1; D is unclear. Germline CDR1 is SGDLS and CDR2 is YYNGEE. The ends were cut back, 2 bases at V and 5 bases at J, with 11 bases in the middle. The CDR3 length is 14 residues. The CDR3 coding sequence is TGTGCCAGCAGCGTGGCGCACTTCGACAATGAGCAGTTCTTC. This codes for CASSVAHFDNEQFF.

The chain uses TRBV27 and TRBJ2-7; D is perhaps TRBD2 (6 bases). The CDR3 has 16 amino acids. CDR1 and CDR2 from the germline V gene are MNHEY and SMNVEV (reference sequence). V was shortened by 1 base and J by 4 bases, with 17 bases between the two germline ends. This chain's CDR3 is CASSLFSSGLGYEQYF. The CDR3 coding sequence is TGTGCCAGCAGTTTATTTAGTAGCGGCTTAGGTTACGAGCAGTACTTC.

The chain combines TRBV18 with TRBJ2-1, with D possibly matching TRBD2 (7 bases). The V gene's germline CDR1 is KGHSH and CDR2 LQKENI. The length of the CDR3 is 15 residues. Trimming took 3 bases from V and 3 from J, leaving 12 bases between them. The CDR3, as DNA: TGTGCCAGCTCACCTCTGGGAGGGGGCTACAATGAGCAGTTCTTC. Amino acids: CASSPLGGGYNEQFF.

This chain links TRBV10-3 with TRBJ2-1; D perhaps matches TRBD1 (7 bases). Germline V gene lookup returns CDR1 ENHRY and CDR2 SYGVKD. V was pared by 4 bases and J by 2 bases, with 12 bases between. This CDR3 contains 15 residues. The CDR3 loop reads CAISGTGGTYNEQFF. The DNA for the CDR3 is TGTGCCATCAGTGGGACAGGAGGGACCTACAATGAGCAGTTCTTC.

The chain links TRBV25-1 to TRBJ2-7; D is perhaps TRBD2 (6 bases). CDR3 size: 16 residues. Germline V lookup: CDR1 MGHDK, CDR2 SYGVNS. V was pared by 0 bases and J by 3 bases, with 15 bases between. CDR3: CASSEYYPGEVYEQYF. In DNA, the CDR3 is TGTGCCAGCAGTGAATATTATCCGGGAGAGGTCTACGAGCAGTACTTC.

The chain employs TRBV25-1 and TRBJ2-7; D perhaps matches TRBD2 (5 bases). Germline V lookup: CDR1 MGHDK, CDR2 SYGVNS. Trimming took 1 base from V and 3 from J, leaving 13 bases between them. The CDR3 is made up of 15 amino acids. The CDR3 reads CASSESGGRIYEQYF. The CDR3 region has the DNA TGTGCCAGCAGTGAATCCGGCGGGCGGATCTACGAGCAGTACTTC.

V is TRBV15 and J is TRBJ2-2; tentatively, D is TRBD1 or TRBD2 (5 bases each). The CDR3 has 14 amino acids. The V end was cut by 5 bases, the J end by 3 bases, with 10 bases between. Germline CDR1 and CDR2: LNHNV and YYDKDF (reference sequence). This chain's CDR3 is CATSRGDDTGELFF. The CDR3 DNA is TGTGCCACCAGCCGGGGCGACGACACCGGGGAGCTGTTTTTT. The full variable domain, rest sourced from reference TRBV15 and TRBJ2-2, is DAMVIQNPRYQVTQFGKPVTLSCSQTLNHNVMYWYQQKSSQAPKLLFHYYDKDFNNEADTPDNFQSRRPNTSFCFLDIRSPGLGDTAMYLCATSRGDDTGELFFGEGSRLTVL.

The CDR3 sequence is CASSPEGRSQETQYF. CDR3 sequence (DNA): TGTGCCAGCAGCCCCGAAGGAAGGAGCCAAGAGACCCAGTACTTC. The genes are TRBV28 and TRBJ2-5; D not resolved. With 6 bases removed from V and 1 base from J, the gap between germline ends came to 15 bases. Germline CDR1 and CDR2: MDHEN and SYDVKM. This CDR3 is 15 amino acids long.

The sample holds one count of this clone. The CDR3 sequence: CASSVTGLPSYGYTF. Written as DNA, the CDR3 is TGCGCCAGCAGTGTGACAGGGCTTCCGTCCTATGGCTACACCTTC. The rearrangement links TRBV10-2 to TRBJ1-2; 7 nucleotides align to TRBD1. Germline CDR1 reads WSHSY; CDR2 reads SAAADI. V lost 4 bases and J lost 4; bases outside the gene matches: 9. The CDR3 consists of 15 residues.

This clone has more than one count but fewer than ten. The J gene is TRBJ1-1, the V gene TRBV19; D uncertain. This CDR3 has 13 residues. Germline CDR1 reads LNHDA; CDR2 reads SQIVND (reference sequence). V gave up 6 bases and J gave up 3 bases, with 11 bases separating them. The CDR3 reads CASSLYWDTEAFF. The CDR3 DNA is TGTGCCAGTAGCCTATACTGGGACACTGAAGCTTTCTTT.

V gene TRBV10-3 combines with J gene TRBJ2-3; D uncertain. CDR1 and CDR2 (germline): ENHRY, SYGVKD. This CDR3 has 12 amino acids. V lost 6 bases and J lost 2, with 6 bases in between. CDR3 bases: TGTGCCATCAGGGATAACACAGATACGCAGTATTTT. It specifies CAIRDNTDTQYF.

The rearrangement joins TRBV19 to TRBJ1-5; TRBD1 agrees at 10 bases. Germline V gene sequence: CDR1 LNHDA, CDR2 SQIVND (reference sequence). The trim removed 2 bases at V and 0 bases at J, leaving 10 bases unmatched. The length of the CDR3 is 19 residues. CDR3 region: CASSIMVGTGAYSNQPQHF. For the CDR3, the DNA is TGTGCCAGTAGTATAATGGTCGGGACAGGGGCCTATAGCAATCAGCCCCAGCATTTT. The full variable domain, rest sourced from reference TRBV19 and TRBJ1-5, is DGGITQSPKYLFRKEGQNVTLSCEQNLNHDAMYWYRQDPGQGLRLIYYSQIVNDFQKGDIAEGYSVSREKKESFPLTVTSAQKNPTAFYLCASSIMVGTGAYSNQPQHFGDGTRLSIL.

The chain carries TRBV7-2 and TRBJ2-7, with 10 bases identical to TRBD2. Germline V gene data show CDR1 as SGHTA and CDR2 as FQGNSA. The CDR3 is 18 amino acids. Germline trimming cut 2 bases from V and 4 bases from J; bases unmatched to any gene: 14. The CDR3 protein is CASSLSQSVLAGPYEQYF. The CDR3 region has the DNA TGTGCCAGCAGCTTATCACAGAGCGTACTAGCGGGACCTTACGAGCAGTACTTC.

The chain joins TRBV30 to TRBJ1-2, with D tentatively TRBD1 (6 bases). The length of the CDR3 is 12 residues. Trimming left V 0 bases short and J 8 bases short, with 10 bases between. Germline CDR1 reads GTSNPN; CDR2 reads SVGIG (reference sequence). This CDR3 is CAWSVQGPGYTF. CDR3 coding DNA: TGTGCCTGGAGTGTACAGGGTCCGGGCTACACCTTC.

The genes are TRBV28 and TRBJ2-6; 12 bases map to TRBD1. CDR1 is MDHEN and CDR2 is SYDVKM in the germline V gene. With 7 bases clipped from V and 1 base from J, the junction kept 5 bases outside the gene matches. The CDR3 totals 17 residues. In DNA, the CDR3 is TGTGCCAGCAATTCGGGACAGGGGGCTTCTGGGGCCAACGTCCTGACTTTC. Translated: CASNSGQGASGANVLTF.

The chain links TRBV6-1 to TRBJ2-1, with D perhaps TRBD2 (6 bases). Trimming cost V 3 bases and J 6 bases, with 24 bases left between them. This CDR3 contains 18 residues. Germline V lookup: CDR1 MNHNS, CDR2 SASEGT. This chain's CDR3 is CASSDTQGGIVRGNEQFF. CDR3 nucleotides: TGTGCCAGCAGTGATACGCAGGGAGGTATCGTGCGTGGCAATGAGCAGTTCTTC.